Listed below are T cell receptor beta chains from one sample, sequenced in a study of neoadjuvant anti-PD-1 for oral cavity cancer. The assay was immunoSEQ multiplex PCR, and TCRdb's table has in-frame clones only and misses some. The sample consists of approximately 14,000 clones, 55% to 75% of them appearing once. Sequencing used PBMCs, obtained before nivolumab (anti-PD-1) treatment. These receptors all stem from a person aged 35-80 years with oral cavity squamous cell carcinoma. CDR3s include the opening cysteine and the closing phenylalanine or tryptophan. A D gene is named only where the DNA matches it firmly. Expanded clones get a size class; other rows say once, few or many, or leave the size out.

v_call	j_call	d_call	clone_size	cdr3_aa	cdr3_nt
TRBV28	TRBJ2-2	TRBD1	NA	CASSTPGTGGIGELFF	TGTGCCAGCAGTACACCCGGGACAGGGGGTATCGGGGAGCTGTTTTTT
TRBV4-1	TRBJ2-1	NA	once	CASSTPRIAVEQFF	TGCGCCAGCAGCACACCACGGATAGCGGTTGAGCAGTTCTTC
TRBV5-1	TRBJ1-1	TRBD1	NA	CASSPRTGNTEAFF	TGCGCCAGCAGCCCGCGGACAGGGAACACTGAAGCTTTCTTT
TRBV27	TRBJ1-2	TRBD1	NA	CASSFGQGRGYTF	TGTGCCAGCAGTTTTGGACAGGGCCGAGGCTACACCTTC
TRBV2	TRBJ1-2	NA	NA	CASRLRWLYGYTF	TGTGCCAGCAGGCTTCGCTGGCTCTATGGCTACACCTTC
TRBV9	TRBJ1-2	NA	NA	CASSGLPGPAYGYTF	TGTGCCAGCAGCGGTTTGCCGGGGCCCGCCTATGGCTACACCTTC
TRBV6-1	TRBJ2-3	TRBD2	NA	CASKPWRGGTDTQYF	TGTGCCAGCAAGCCCTGGCGGGGGGGCACAGATACGCAGTATTTT
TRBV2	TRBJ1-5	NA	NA	CASSRGKVNQPQHF	TGTGCCAGCAGTAGGGGAAAAGTCAATCAGCCCCAGCATTTT
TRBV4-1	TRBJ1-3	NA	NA	CASSLEGDLGNTIYF	TGCGCCAGCAGCCTCGAGGGGGACTTGGGAAACACCATATATTTT
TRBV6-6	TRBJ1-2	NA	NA	CASSYNYYGGYTF	TGTGCCAGCAGTTACAACTACTATGGTGGCTACACCTTC
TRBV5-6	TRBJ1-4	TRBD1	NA	CASSSGMGTGEKLFF	TGTGCCAGCAGCTCCGGAATGGGGACAGGTGAAAAACTGTTTTTT
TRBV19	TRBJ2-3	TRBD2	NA	CASSPGLGSDTQYF	TGTGCCAGTAGCCCGGGACTAGGCTCAGATACGCAGTATTTT
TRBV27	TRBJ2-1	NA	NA	CASSLRGTSSYNEQFF	TGTGCCAGCAGTTTACGGGGGACAAGCTCCTACAATGAGCAGTTCTTC
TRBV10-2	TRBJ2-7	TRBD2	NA	CASKRTSGSTNEQYF	TGCGCCAGCAAACGTACTAGCGGGAGTACCAACGAGCAGTACTTC
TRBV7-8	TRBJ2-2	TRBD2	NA	CAISSGRGTGELFF	TGTGCCATTTCTAGCGGGAGGGGTACCGGGGAGCTGTTTTTT
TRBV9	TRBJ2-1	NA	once	CASSPRTTYNEQFF	TGTGCCAGCAGCCCTCGGACTACCTACAATGAGCAGTTCTTC
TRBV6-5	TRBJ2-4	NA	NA	CASSYSYGTKNIQYF	TGTGCCAGCAGTTACTCCTACGGGACCAAAAACATTCAGTACTTC
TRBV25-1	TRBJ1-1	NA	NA	CASSEAHWNTEAFF	TGTGCCAGCAGTGAGGCCCATTGGAACACTGAAGCTTTCTTT
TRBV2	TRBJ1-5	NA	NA	CASRGLTDAQPQHF	TGTGCCAGCAGAGGCCTGACAGACGCCCAGCCCCAGCATTTT
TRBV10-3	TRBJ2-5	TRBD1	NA	CAISSTDREETQYF	TGTGCCATCAGTTCGACGGACAGGGAAGAGACCCAGTACTTC
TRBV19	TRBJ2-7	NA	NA	CASTSTIGTYYEQYF	TGTGCCAGTACCTCCACGATCGGGACCTACTACGAGCAGTACTTC
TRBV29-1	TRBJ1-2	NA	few	CSVRQRVGYGYTF	TGCAGCGTTAGGCAAAGGGTCGGCTATGGCTACACCTTC
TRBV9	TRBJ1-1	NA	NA	CASSLGTSGKAFF	TGTGCCAGCAGCCTTGGGACAAGCGGTAAAGCTTTCTTT
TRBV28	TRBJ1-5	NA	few	CASSTASSNQPQHF	TGTGCCAGCAGTACCGCATCTAGCAATCAGCCCCAGCATTTT
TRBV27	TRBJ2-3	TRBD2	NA	CASSFRLAGGHSTDTQYF	TGTGCCAGCAGTTTTCGACTAGCGGGAGGTCATAGCACAGATACGCAGTATTTT
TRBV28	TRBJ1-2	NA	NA	CASSLYRAYGYTF	TGTGCCAGCAGTTTATACAGAGCCTATGGCTACACCTTC
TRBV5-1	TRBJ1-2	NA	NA	CASSSLTGTYGYTF	TGCGCCAGCAGCTCCTTAACAGGCACCTATGGCTACACCTTC
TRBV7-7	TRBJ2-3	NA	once	CASSSTGASDTQYF	TGTGCTAGCAGCTCCACGGGGGCATCGGATACGCAGTATTTT
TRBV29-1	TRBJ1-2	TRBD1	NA	CSASSSTGNYGYTF	TGCAGCGCCTCCAGTTCGACAGGGAACTATGGCTACACCTTC
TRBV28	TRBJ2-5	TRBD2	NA	CASSSLGGIGETQYF	TGTGCCAGCAGTTCTTTGGGAGGGATCGGGGAGACCCAGTACTTC
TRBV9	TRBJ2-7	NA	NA	CASSARVRISDEQYF	TGTGCCAGCAGCGCCAGGGTCCGGATTTCAGACGAGCAGTACTTC
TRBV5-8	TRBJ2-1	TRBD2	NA	CASSLSLAGSSYNEQFF	TGTGCCAGCAGCCTTTCCTTAGCGGGGTCCTCCTACAATGAGCAGTTCTTC
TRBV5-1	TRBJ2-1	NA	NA	CASQRDLYNEQFF	TGCGCCAGCCAGCGTGACCTATACAATGAGCAGTTCTTC
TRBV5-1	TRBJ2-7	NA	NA	CASSLSYGDYEQYF	TGCGCCAGCAGCTTGAGTTACGGAGACTACGAGCAGTACTTC
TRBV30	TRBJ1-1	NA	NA	CAWNPTGGRAFF	TGTGCCTGGAACCCCACAGGAGGTAGAGCTTTCTTT
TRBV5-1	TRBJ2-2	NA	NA	CASSVSGGQDGELFF	TGCGCCAGCAGCGTATCTGGGGGGCAGGACGGGGAGCTGTTTTTT
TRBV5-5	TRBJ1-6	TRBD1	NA	CASSSPGQGSRSPLHF	TGTGCCAGCAGCTCGCCGGGACAGGGGTCCCGGTCACCCCTCCACTTT
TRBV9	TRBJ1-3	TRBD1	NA	CASSPDRVIDTIYF	TGTGCCAGCAGCCCGGACAGGGTCATAGACACCATATATTTT
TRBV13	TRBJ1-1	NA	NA	CASSLRQHEAFF	TGTGCCAGCAGCCTCCGACAGCATGAAGCTTTCTTT
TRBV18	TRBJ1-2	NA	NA	CASSPRDGRGYGYTF	TGTGCCAGCTCACCCCGGGACGGAAGAGGCTATGGCTACACCTTC
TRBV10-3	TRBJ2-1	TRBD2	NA	CAISESLAGSANEQFF	TGTGCCATCAGTGAGTCACTAGCGGGAAGTGCCAATGAGCAGTTCTTC
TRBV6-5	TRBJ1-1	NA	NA	CASSYLKGQAEAFF	TGTGCCAGCAGTTATTTGAAGGGTCAGGCAGAAGCTTTCTTT
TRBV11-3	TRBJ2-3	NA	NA	CASSPTRSTDTQYF	TGTGCCAGCAGCCCCACCCGGAGCACAGATACGCAGTATTTT
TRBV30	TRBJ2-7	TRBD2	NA	CACFSGRYPSYEQYF	TGTGCCTGCTTTAGCGGGAGATATCCCTCCTACGAGCAGTACTTC